This entry lists 30 T cell receptor beta chains sequenced from one sample in a study of patients and donors after allogeneic stem cell transplantation. TCRdb used MiXCR to reprocess the RT-PCR reads, holding one entry per CDR3 protein. The sample holds over 350,000 distinct CDR3 sequences, under 20% seen once. The sample was blood, either unsorted or a sorted T cell fraction (not recorded which). The origin of the receptors is a human donor who was either an allogeneic HSCT recipient or a stem cell or donor lymphocyte infusion donor (not recorded which). It is not recorded whose cells these are; they may come from a transplant donor.

This chain uses TRBV19 with TRBJ1-2; D is possibly TRBD1 (6 bases). Germline V gene sequence: CDR1 LNHDA, CDR2 SQIVND (reference sequence). The CDR3 is 15 amino acids. V lost 7 bases to trimming and J lost 4 bases, with 19 bases between them. This CDR3 is CASTEGGAFSYGYTF. In DNA, the CDR3 is TGTGCCAGTACCGAAGGGGGGGCGTTCAGCTATGGCTACACCTTC.

V usage is TRBV9 and J usage is TRBJ1-3; 8 nucleotides agree with TRBD1. Trimming at V came to 4 bases and at J to 2 bases, leaving 8 bases not matched to a gene. CDR1 SGDLS and CDR2 YYNGEE come from the germline V gene. This CDR3 has 16 residues. The CDR3 DNA is TGTGCCAGCAGCTCCCGACAGGGGACGACTGGAAACACCATATATTTT. Translated: CASSSRQGTTGNTIYF.

This clonotype was observed at least ten times. V is TRBV2 and J is TRBJ2-7; the D is unclear. Germline V lookup: CDR1 SNHLY, CDR2 FYNNEI. The CDR3 is 12 residues long. V lost 6 bases and J 4 bases, leaving 10 bases between the germline ends. The CDR3 region is CASRPDGYEQYF. For the CDR3, the DNA is TGTGCCAGCAGACCCGACGGTTACGAGCAGTACTTC.

This clonotype was observed a few times. This CDR3 is CATSDLGTSGSTMETQYF. Written as DNA, the CDR3 is TGTGCCACCAGTGATTTGGGGACTAGCGGGAGCACGATGGAGACCCAGTACTTC. J is TRBJ2-5 and V is TRBV24-1; the match to TRBD2 covers 14 bases. CDR3 length: 18 amino acids. J gave up 5 bases and V 0 bases, and 7 bases lay outside the gene matches. CDR1 KGHDR and CDR2 SFDVKD come from the germline V gene.

This chain uses TRBV29-1 with TRBJ1-1; D ambiguous. Trimming took 6 bases from V and 1 from J, leaving 15 bases between them. Per germline, CDR1 SQVTM and CDR2 ANQGSEA. This CDR3 is built from 14 residues. The CDR3 sequence: CSVLKTTPNTEAFF. CDR3 nucleotides: TGCAGCGTGTTGAAGACGACACCGAACACTGAAGCTTTCTTT.

This chain links TRBV7-9 with TRBJ1-4; no clear D. There are 17 residues in the CDR3. The V end lost 0 bases, the J end lost 7 bases, and 18 bases lay between the germline ends. Per the germline V gene, CDR1 is SEHNR and CDR2 is FQNEAQ (reference sequence). The chain's CDR3 is CASSLASSRRLGEKLFF. The CDR3 region has the DNA TGTGCCAGCAGCTTAGCGTCCTCCAGGAGGTTAGGTGAAAAACTGTTTTTT.

This clonotype occurred a few times. This chain joins TRBV25-1 and TRBJ2-2; 8 nucleotides align to TRBD1. The junction had 9 bases not matched to a gene; V was cut back by 6 bases and J by 6 bases. The CDR3 runs to 15 residues. CDR1 and CDR2 (germline): MGHDK, SYGVNS. The CDR3 region is CASRGLTGVAGELFF. CDR3 DNA sequence: TGTGCCAGCAGAGGACTGACAGGGGTGGCCGGGGAGCTGTTTTTT.

The rearrangement uses TRBV20-1 and TRBJ1-2, with 9 bases aligning to TRBD1. Looked up from germline, CDR1 is DFQATT and CDR2 is SNEGSKA (reference sequence). The CDR3 extends over 15 amino acids. V trimming: 6 bases; J trimming: 6 bases; junction bases outside the gene matches: 14. This CDR3 reads CSASKSPGQGHGYTF. CDR3 nucleotide sequence: TGCAGTGCCTCCAAATCGCCGGGACAGGGACATGGCTACACCTTC.

The chain is built from TRBV20-1 and TRBJ2-7; D assignment may be TRBD1 or TRBD2 (5 bases each). The V gene lost 2 bases and the J gene lost 8 bases, with 10 bases spanning the gap. From germline, CDR1 is DFQATT and CDR2 SNEGSKA (reference sequence). This CDR3 contains 11 residues. CDR3 coding DNA: TGCAGTGCTAGACCCCCGGGACAGCAGTACTTC. It codes for CSARPPGQQYF.

This sequence joins TRBV6-5 and TRBJ2-7; tentative D call: TRBD2 (5 bases). Per germline, CDR1 MNHEY and CDR2 SVGAGI. Trimming left V 2 bases short and J 6 bases short, with 14 bases between. The CDR3 is 14 amino acids. CDR3 region: CASSYANGAGEQYF. For the CDR3, the DNA is TGTGCCAGCAGTTACGCGAACGGTGCGGGCGAGCAGTACTTC.

This sequence joins TRBV10-3 and TRBJ2-5; possible D gene TRBD2, 5 bases. V lost 4 bases and J lost 1, with 7 bases in between. CDR1 and CDR2 from the germline V gene are ENHRY and SYGVKD. The CDR3 extends over 13 amino acids. The CDR3 sequence: CAISGTSQETQYF. CDR3 in DNA: TGTGCCATCAGTGGGACTTCCCAAGAGACCCAGTACTTC.

This clonotype was counted a few times. This chain uses TRBV5-4 with TRBJ2-5, with 8 bases that match TRBD2. Trimming took 4 bases from V and 1 from J; bases not matched to a gene: 9. Per germline, CDR1 SGHNT and CDR2 YYREEE (reference sequence). The CDR3 is 16 amino acids. Here the CDR3 DNA reads TGTGCCAGCAGCCATCCGGGGCTAGCGGGCCAAGAGACCCAGTACTTC. This sequence encodes CASSHPGLAGQETQYF. Full variable domain (missing parts from reference TRBV5-4 and TRBJ2-5): ETGVTQSPTHLIKTRGQQVTLRCSSQSGHNTVSWYQQALGQGPQFIFQYYREEENGRGNFPPRFSGLQFPNYSSELNVNALELDDSALYLCASSHPGLAGQETQYFGPGTRLLVL.

This clonotype was seen a single time. The chain uses TRBV9 and TRBJ2-1; D unclear. V lost 4 bases and J 7 bases, leaving 21 bases between the germline ends. The germline gives CDR1 SGDLS, CDR2 YYNGEE. This CDR3 spans 16 amino acids. The CDR3: CASSPPGQAPRNEQFF. The DNA for the CDR3 is TGTGCCAGCAGCCCCCCCGGCCAGGCCCCTCGGAATGAGCAGTTCTTC.

CDR3 nucleotides: TGTGCCAGCAGTCCTCGACAGGGGAAGAGGGGGCAGCCCCAGCATTTT. It yields the protein CASSPRQGKRGQPQHF. The chain links TRBV12-3 or TRBV12-4 to TRBJ1-5; TRBD1 matches 8 bases. This CDR3 spans 16 amino acids. The V segment lost 5 bases and the J segment 7 bases; nucleotides outside the gene matches: 13.

V is TRBV29-1 and J is TRBJ1-2; D gene ambiguous. The CDR3 consists of 11 residues. Germline V gives CDR1 SQVTM, CDR2 ANQGSEA. Trimming left V 6 bases short and J 1 base short, with 6 bases between. The CDR3 DNA reads TGCAGCGTGGACGGTAACTATGGCTACACCTTC. It is translated as CSVDGNYGYTF. The whole variable domain, remainder taken from reference TRBV29-1 and TRBJ1-2, is SAVISQKPSRDICQRGTSLTIQCQVDSQVTMMFWYRQQPGQSLTLIATANQGSEATYESGFVIDKFPISRPNLTFSTLTVSNMSPEDSSIYLCSVDGNYGYTFGSGTRLTVV.

The rearrangement joins TRBV30 to TRBJ1-2; 7 positions match TRBD1. The CDR3 is 11 amino acids. V lost 3 bases, J lost 10 bases, and 5 bases stayed unmatched. Germline CDR1 GTSNPN, CDR2 SVGIG (reference sequence). CDR3 sequence: CAWSPTGDYTF. CDR3 coding DNA: TGTGCCTGGAGCCCCACAGGGGACTACACCTTC.

About this clonotype: A read error is possible here, since a much larger clone lies one base away. The chain combines TRBV11-1 with TRBJ2-3; D is ambiguous. CDR1 is SGHAT, CDR2 FQDESV, per germline (reference sequence). V was cut by 1 base and J by 5 bases, with 13 bases left in between. The CDR3 runs 15 residues. The CDR3 coding sequence is TGTGCCAGCAGCTTAGAGGCTACCTCCAGAGATACGCAGTATTTT. Its translation: CASSLEATSRDTQYF.

The chain employs TRBV5-1 and TRBJ2-1; D call uncertain. V lost 5 bases to trimming and J lost 0 bases, with 9 bases between them. CDR3 length equals 14 residues. Germline lookup yields CDR1 SGHRS and CDR2 YFSETQ. The CDR3 DNA reads as TGCGCCAGCAGGTCCGCGAGCTCCTACAATGAGCAGTTCTTC. It yields the protein CASRSASSYNEQFF. Complete variable domain (other parts from reference TRBV5-1 and TRBJ2-1): KAGVTQTPRYLIKTRGQQVTLSCSPISGHRSVSWYQQTPGQGLQFLFEYFSETQRNKGNFPGRFSGRQFSNSRSEMNVSTLELGDSALYLCASRSASSYNEQFFGPGTRLTVL.

Many counts were recorded for this clonotype. The V gene is TRBV20-1, the J gene TRBJ2-1; tentative D call: TRBD2 (5 bases). The CDR3 has 13 amino acids. The germline gives CDR1 DFQATT, CDR2 SNEGSKA (reference sequence). The V end lost 1 base, the J end lost 6 bases, and 10 bases lay between the germline ends. The CDR3 DNA reads TGCAGTGCTAGAGGAGGGTTTGGCAATGAGCAGTTCTTC. This sequence encodes CSARGGFGNEQFF.

The CDR3 region is CAWSHGRPGTGELFF. In nucleotides, the CDR3 is TGTGCCTGGAGTCATGGCCGCCCGGGCACCGGGGAGCTGTTTTTT. The rearrangement links TRBV30 to TRBJ2-2; D ambiguous. Per the germline V gene, CDR1 is GTSNPN and CDR2 is SVGIG (reference sequence). This CDR3 is 15 amino acids long. The V end lost 2 bases, the J end lost 4 bases, and 14 bases lay between the germline ends.

V is TRBV4-1 and J is TRBJ1-5; D remains ambiguous. The CDR3 has 16 amino acids. Trimming pared 1 base from V and 5 bases from J, leaving 15 bases between. The germline V gene has CDR1 MGHRA and CDR2 YSYEKL. The CDR3: CASSQGKGGIHQPQHF. The DNA of the CDR3 is TGCGCCAGCAGCCAAGGGAAGGGAGGAATACATCAGCCCCAGCATTTT.

Only a few counts were recorded for this clonotype. This chain connects TRBV12-3 or TRBV12-4 to TRBJ2-4; TRBD1 is a possible D gene (6 bases). The CDR3 has 14 residues. V shed 3 bases and J shed 7 bases, with 13 bases lying between them. This CDR3 reads CASSLVGAGNIQYF. DNA for the CDR3: TGTGCCAGCAGTTTGGTGGGGGCGGGCAACATTCAGTACTTC.

This chain connects TRBV6-4 to TRBJ2-6, with no clear D. From germline, CDR1 is MRHNA and CDR2 SNTAGT. The CDR3 sequence is 15 residues long. V lost 2 bases and J lost 2, with 7 bases in between. The CDR3 sequence is CASSDRVTGANVLTF. Written as DNA, the CDR3 is TGTGCCAGCAGTGACAGGGTTACTGGGGCCAACGTCCTGACTTTC.

This clonotype was observed at least ten times. This chain joins TRBV27 and TRBJ2-7; TRBD1 might be the D (6 bases). Germline CDR1 MNHEY, CDR2 SMNVEV (reference sequence). This CDR3 spans 12 amino acids. V gave up 3 bases and J gave up 6 bases, with 9 bases separating them. CDR3 sequence reads: CASSLQGSEQYF. The CDR3 DNA is TGTGCCAGCAGTTTGCAGGGGAGCGAGCAGTACTTC.

This sequence joins TRBV7-8 and TRBJ2-6, with a possible D match to TRBD1 (5 bases). This CDR3 is 19 amino acids long. The germline CDR1 and CDR2 sequences are SGHVS and FQNEAQ. Trimming took 1 base from V and 0 from J, leaving 16 bases between them. The CDR3 coding sequence is TGTGCCAGCAGCTTAGGGGGCGCAGGGCCGAGCTCTGGGGCCAACGTCCTGACTTTC. Its protein product is CASSLGGAGPSSGANVLTF. The full variable domain, with the rest looked up from reference TRBV7-8 and TRBJ2-6, is GAGVSQSPRYKVAKRGQDVALRCDPISGHVSLFWYQQALGQGPEFLTYFQNEAQLDKSGLPSDRFFAERPEGSVSTLKIQRTQQEDSAVYLCASSLGGAGPSSGANVLTFGAGSRLTVL.

The CDR3 is CASSPGGQALSTEAFF. CDR3 bases: TGTGCCAGCAGCCCGGGGGGACAGGCCCTAAGCACTGAAGCTTTCTTT. The V and J genes are TRBV5-5 and TRBJ1-1; 8 positions match TRBD1. The CDR3 loop spans 16 amino acids. V lost 4 bases, J lost 4 bases, and 12 bases stayed unmatched. From germline, CDR1 is SGHKS and CDR2 YYEKEE (reference sequence).

This chain uses TRBV4-1 with TRBJ2-7, with TRBD2 matching 13 bases. Germline values: CDR1 MGHRA, CDR2 YSYEKL. Trimming removed 0 bases from V and 6 bases from J; junction bases left unmatched: 2. CDR3 length equals 15 residues. CDR3 DNA: TGCGCCAGCAGCCAAGAGACTAGCGGGAGGCCCGAGCAGTACTTC. Translation gives CASSQETSGRPEQYF.

This sequence joins TRBV25-1 and TRBJ2-7; 7 bases map to TRBD1. Germline CDR1 reads MGHDK; CDR2 reads SYGVNS. CDR3 size: 16 residues. V dropped 1 base and J dropped 6; count of bases not matched to a gene: 12. The CDR3 DNA is TGTGCCAGCAGTGAATCGAAGGGGGCCCTCCTAGGCGAGCAGTACTTC. This gives the protein CASSESKGALLGEQYF.

Only a few counts were recorded for this clonotype. V gene TRBV20-1 combines with J gene TRBJ2-3, with 9 bases that match TRBD2. Trimming cost V 6 bases and J 3 bases; bases outside gene matches: 10. Germline V gives CDR1 DFQATT, CDR2 SNEGSKA (reference sequence). This CDR3 contains 15 residues. CDR3 nucleotide sequence: TGCAGTGCCCCCCACGGCGGGAGGGCGACAGATACGCAGTATTTT. It encodes CSAPHGGRATDTQYF.

The rearrangement joins TRBV6-4 to TRBJ1-1; the D gene is possibly TRBD1 (5 bases). This CDR3 spans 14 amino acids. Trimming took 6 bases from V and 0 from J, leaving 11 bases between them. CDR1 and CDR2 (germline): MRHNA, SNTAGT. In nucleotides, the CDR3 is TGTGCCAGCAGACAGACAGATATGAACACTGAAGCTTTCTTT. Protein product: CASRQTDMNTEAFF.